Listed here are 9 T cell receptor beta chains from one sample, sequenced in a study of blood T cell repertoires in COVID-19. Profiled with immunoSEQ multiplex PCR; TCRdb holds only in-frame clones, not every one. This table holds under 300,000 clones, approximately 86% found once. Sequencing was done on a sample of peripheral blood. The receptors come from a woman aged 70-85 years with COVID-19, enrolled during active disease.

This clone was recorded only once. The V and J genes are TRBV18 and TRBJ1-1; D is perhaps TRBD1 (5 bases). In germline, CDR1 is KGHSH, CDR2 LQKENI. This CDR3 region has 14 residues. V was shortened by 2 bases and J by 4 bases, with 11 bases between the two germline ends. For the CDR3, the DNA is TGTGCCAGCTCACCAAGTCAGGGTCGCACTGAAGCTTTCTTT. It yields the protein CASSPSQGRTEAFF.

J is TRBJ1-5 and V is TRBV4-1; the match to TRBD1 covers 8 bases. The germline V gene encodes CDR1 MGHRA and CDR2 YSYEKL. The ends lost 3 bases at V and 2 bases at J; junction bases unmatched: 3. The CDR3 length is 15 residues. CDR3 coding DNA: TGCGCCAGCAGCCAGTCGACAGGGGGCAATCAGCCCCAGCATTTT. Residues: CASSQSTGGNQPQHF.

This chain joins TRBV7-2 and TRBJ1-4; D might be TRBD1 (5 bases). Deletions cut 5 bases from V and 6 bases from J, with 19 bases between. The CDR3 has 16 amino acids. Germline CDR1 SGHTA, CDR2 FQGNSA. Here the CDR3 DNA reads TGTGCCAGCAGCCACCGACCCGTAGGGGCATATGAAAAACTGTTTTTT. Translated, it gives CASSHRPVGAYEKLFF. The full variable domain, with the rest looked up from reference TRBV7-2 and TRBJ1-4, is GAGVSQSPSNKVTEKGKDVELRCDPISGHTALYWYRQSLGQGLEFLIYFQGNSAPDKSGLPSDRFSAERTGGSVSTLTIQRTQQEDSAVYLCASSHRPVGAYEKLFFGSGTQLSVL.

A single count supports this clone. This chain links TRBV19 with TRBJ1-3, with D possibly being TRBD1 (6 bases). The germline V gene has CDR1 LNHDA and CDR2 SQIVND (reference sequence). The CDR3 contains 15 residues. The ends were cut back, 7 bases at V and 12 bases at J, with 25 bases in the middle. CDR3 DNA: TGTGCCAGTAAGCCGTCGGGGGGGCTCGGTGGAGTCATATATTTT. This gives the protein CASKPSGGLGGVIYF.

The CDR3 sequence: CAWSVGTGVNQPQHF. CDR3 sequence (DNA): TGTGCCTGGAGTGTCGGGACAGGGGTCAATCAGCCCCAGCATTTT. V usage is TRBV30 and J usage is TRBJ1-5, with 10 bases fitting TRBD1. The CDR3 has 15 amino acids. V was pared by 0 bases and J by 3 bases, with 2 bases of the junction left unmatched. Germline V gives CDR1 GTSNPN, CDR2 SVGIG (reference sequence).

The chain has TRBV5-4 and TRBJ2-7; possibly TRBD1 for D (5 bases). V gave up 3 bases and J gave up 2 bases, with 9 bases separating them. The CDR3 has 13 amino acids. CDR1 is SGHNT and CDR2 is YYREEE in the germline V gene (reference sequence). CDR3 protein: CASSSDRTYEQYF. CDR3 bases: TGTGCCAGCAGCTCTGACAGAACCTACGAGCAGTACTTC.

J is TRBJ1-5 and V is TRBV7-8; D gene unclear. The length of the CDR3 is 14 residues. V lost 1 base, J lost 7 bases, and 11 bases lay in between. Per the germline V gene, CDR1 is SGHVS and CDR2 is FQNEAQ. CDR3 loop: CASSLGTQNQPQHF. Here the CDR3 DNA reads TGTGCCAGCAGCTTAGGCACTCAAAACCAGCCCCAGCATTTT.

The chain combines TRBV5-1 with TRBJ1-4, with D maybe TRBD1 (5 bases). There are 14 residues in the CDR3. Germline CDR1 is SGHRS and CDR2 is YFSETQ. Trimming shortened V by 1 base and J by 7 bases, and 11 bases separated the two germline ends. CDR3 amino acids: CASSLSGGGEKLFF. In nucleotides, the CDR3 is TGCGCCAGCAGCTTGAGTGGGGGAGGTGAAAAACTGTTTTTT.

The chain joins TRBV10-3 to TRBJ1-1; D is perhaps TRBD1 (6 bases). This CDR3 comprises 14 residues. V was cut by 10 bases and J by 0 bases, with 15 bases left in between. In germline, CDR1 is ENHRY, CDR2 SYGVKD. The CDR3 DNA reads as TGTGCCACCACGGGGGGCAGCTTGAACACTGAAGCTTTCTTT. Translating gives CATTGGSLNTEAFF.